This TCR beta chain was retrieved from a study of OX40 agonist ivuxolimab in advanced cancers. Whole-study context: Every 2 weeks, patients received ivuxolimab intravenously, dosed at 0.01 to 10 mg/kg.

Sequenced by immunoSEQ multiplex PCR; TCRdb stores in-frame clones only, minus some. This sample has 100,000 or so clones; approximately 94% occur once, and the top ten carry about 0.17%. This clone has only one observation. Its antigen remains unknown. The trim removed 5 bases at V and 5 bases at J, leaving 11 bases unmatched. In germline, CDR1 is MNHEY, CDR2 SMNVEV (reference sequence). This CDR3 has 15 amino acids. The study, taken as a whole, reports: Clonal expansion from baseline to week 6 occurred in both CD4+ and CD8+ T cells.

V usage is TRBV27 and J usage is TRBJ2-7; 8 bases fit TRBD2. The clonotype comes from an adult with an advanced solid tumor such as melanoma, head and neck, liver or kidney cancer. This material consisted of CD4+ or CD8+ T cells sorted from blood, taken in a trial of the OX40 agonist ivuxolimab. CDR3 sequence: CASSRPSGSLHEQYF. CDR3 bases: TGTGCCAGCAGTCGTCCCAGCGGGAGTCTCCACGAGCAGTACTTC.